Described below is a single TCR beta chain sequence and its context. Its antigen specificity is not known. No much larger clone exists at a distance of one base, and base qualities are not known. The source of the sample is a study of T cell changes during pregnancy in multiple sclerosis (dated by TCRdb to between 2019 and 2020). Study-level background: The study examined how the T cell repertoire changed over the course of pregnancy in women with multiple sclerosis.

The CDR3 runs 14 amino acids, cysteine and phenylalanine included. CDR3 DNA is the only sequence kept; it has 42 bases, read in frame from the first base. From a lookup of the germline V gene, CDR1 and CDR2 are SGHVS and FQNEAQ. The library was produced with the immunoSEQ multiplex PCR assay. TCRdb obtained this table from immuneACCESS and retained in-frame rearrangements with V and J assigned. These tables miss some clones; where compared with another copy, unresolved V genes account for less than half of the shortfall, and the remainder is unexplained. The sample table records more than 30,000 clones; 80% to 95% of these occur just once. The ten largest clonotypes hold over 0.3% of the sample.

The rearranged segments are TRBV7-8 and TRBJ2-5; 7 junctional bases match TRBD2. The end of the DNA aligns better with TRBJ2-7, so the J call may be wrong. The TCR sequence derives from a female donor in good health, enrolled as a control in a pregnancy study. This specimen was CD4+ T cells from peripheral blood mononuclear cells, taken in the third trimester of pregnancy. The nucleotide sequence reads TGTGCCAGCAGTTCCGGGACTACCCGGGACGAGCAGTACTTC. Protein translation: CASSSGTTRDEQYF.